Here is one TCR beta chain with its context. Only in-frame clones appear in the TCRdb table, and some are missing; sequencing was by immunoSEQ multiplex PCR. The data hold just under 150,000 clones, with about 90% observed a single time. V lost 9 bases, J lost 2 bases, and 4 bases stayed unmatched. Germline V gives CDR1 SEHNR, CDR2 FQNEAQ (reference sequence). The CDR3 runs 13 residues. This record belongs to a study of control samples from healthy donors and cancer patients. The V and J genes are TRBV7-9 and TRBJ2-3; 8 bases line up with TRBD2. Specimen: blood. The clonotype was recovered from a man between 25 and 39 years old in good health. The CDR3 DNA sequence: TGTGCCAGTGCGGGGGGCGCCACAGATACGCAGTATTTT. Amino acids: CASAGGATDTQYF.